Below, one T cell receptor (beta chain) is given with its context. The data originate from a study of blood T cells in healthy people across ages. Trimming pared 0 bases from V and 0 bases from J, leaving 11 bases between. This CDR3 spans 16 amino acids. Germline CDR1 SGHVS, CDR2 FNYEAQ. A second PCR of 7 to 11 cycles used a sample-barcoded 5' primer and a J-beta primer mix. TCRdb analysed the 5' RACE reads with MiXCR anew, one entry per CDR3 protein. The sample includes roughly 800,000 distinct CDR3 sequences, approximately 35% of them seen just once. Sequencing used blood. The gene calls are TRBV7-6 and TRBJ1-1; D gene unclear. The TCR originated in a man aged 18 to 29 in good health. The CDR3 sequence: CASSLARLDLNTEAFF. CDR3 in DNA: TGTGCCAGCAGCTTAGCTAGACTTGACTTGAACACTGAAGCTTTCTTT.